Listed below are T cell receptor beta chains from one sample, sequenced in a study of beta chain features in type 1 diabetes. The assay was immunoSEQ multiplex PCR, and TCRdb's table has in-frame clones only and misses some. The sample contains a few hundred thousand clones, about 20% of which appear only once. Sequencing used naive CD4+ T cells from blood. These receptor sequences come from a woman between 18 and 29 years old in good health. Both conserved end residues are part of each CDR3. A D gene is named only where the DNA matches it firmly. The size entry is marked missing in some rows and otherwise reads once, few, many or a size class.

>NA|TRBJ1-5|14|NA|TRBV19
CASSMDRTAQPQHF
TGTGCCAGTAGTATGGACAGAACGGCCCAGCCCCAGCATTTT
>TRBD1|TRBJ2-3|15|few|TRBV7-2
CASSLGQPGTDTQYF
TGTGCCAGCAGCTTGGGACAGCCCGGCACAGATACGCAGTATTTT
>TRBD1|TRBJ2-2|14|few|TRBV6-5
CASSLNRGAGELFF
TGTGCCAGCAGTCTAAACAGGGGCGCCGGGGAGCTGTTTTTT
>NA|TRBJ1-2|14|few|TRBV7-2
CASTLYRESYGYTF
TGTGCCAGCACTTTGTATCGAGAGTCCTATGGCTACACCTTC
>TRBD2|TRBJ2-1|15|few|TRBV2
CASSEGLGVIDEQFF
TGTGCCAGCAGCGAGGGACTAGGAGTGATCGATGAGCAGTTCTTC
>NA|TRBJ1-3|15|NA|TRBV9
CASSAGDGRGNTIYF
TGTGCCAGCAGCGCGGGGGACGGACGTGGAAACACCATATATTTT
>TRBD2|TRBJ2-5|19|few|TRBV19
CASSIVLRTSGRMEKTQYF
TGTGCCAGTAGTATAGTTCTCCGGACTAGCGGGAGGATGGAAAAGACCCAGTACTTC
>TRBD1|TRBJ2-5|13|once|TRBV5-1
CASSGTGVRTQYF
TGCGCCAGCTCCGGGACAGGGGTCAGGACCCAGTACTTC
>NA|TRBJ2-3|16|few|TRBV9
CASSLLGGHGADTQYF
TGTGCCAGCAGCCTTCTAGGAGGTCACGGCGCAGATACGCAGTATTTT
>TRBD1|TRBJ2-5|13|few|TRBV29-1
CSVSTGTKETQYF
TGCAGCGTTTCGACAGGGACAAAGGAGACCCAGTACTTC
>NA|TRBJ2-1|15|NA|TRBV5-4
CASSLDRRSYNEQFF
TGTGCCAGCAGCTTGGACAGAAGGTCTTACAATGAGCAGTTCTTC
>NA|TRBJ1-4|15|NA|TRBV7-9
CASSLAEGPNEKLFF
TGTGCCAGCAGCTTAGCGGAGGGACCGAATGAAAAACTGTTTTTT
>NA|TRBJ1-5|15|NA|TRBV14
CASSQGGRGDQPQHF
TGTGCCAGCAGCCAAGGAGGGAGGGGAGATCAGCCCCAGCATTTT
>NA|TRBJ1-1|16|NA|TRBV13
CASSRSVRTANTEAFF
TGTGCCAGCAGTCGCTCGGTAAGGACAGCGAACACTGAAGCTTTCTTT
>NA|TRBJ1-1|13|few|TRBV5-4
CASSFGGVTEAFF
TGTGCCAGCAGCTTTGGCGGGGTTACTGAAGCTTTCTTT
>TRBD1|TRBJ2-7|15|NA|TRBV4-2
CASSRTGTVSGEQYF
TGTGCCAGCAGCCGAACGGGGACAGTGTCGGGGGAGCAGTACTTC
>NA|TRBJ2-3|14|NA|TRBV7-9
CASSLVPNTDTQYF
TGTGCCAGCAGCTTAGTTCCCAACACAGATACGCAGTATTTT
>TRBD2|TRBJ2-7|14|few|TRBV23-1
CASITRECSYEQYF
TGCGCCAGCATTACGCGGGAGTGTTCCTACGAGCAGTACTTC
>NA|TRBJ1-1|13|NA|TRBV6-6
CASSSQGNTEAFF
TGTGCCAGCAGTTCACAGGGGAACACTGAAGCTTTCTTT
>NA|TRBJ2-4|14|NA|TRBV5-1
CASSLTGSENIQYF
TGCGCCAGCAGCCTTACAGGGTCCGAAAACATTCAGTACTTC
>TRBD2|TRBJ2-7|17|NA|TRBV30
CAWRARLAGEDRSEQYF
TGTGCCTGGAGGGCCCGACTAGCGGGAGAGGATAGGAGCGAGCAGTACTTC
>NA|TRBJ2-1|14|NA|TRBV7-9
CASRQTVTYNEQFF
TGTGCCAGCAGGCAAACAGTTACCTACAATGAGCAGTTCTTC
>NA|TRBJ2-7|12|NA|TRBV6-5
CASSPGPYEQYF
TGTGCCAGCAGCCCGGGTCCCTACGAGCAGTACTTC
>NA|TRBJ1-1|16|NA|TRBV29-1
CSVAYRAGVLNTEAFF
TGCAGCGTTGCCTATCGCGCAGGGGTCTTGAACACTGAAGCTTTCTTT
>TRBD2|TRBJ2-3|12|few|TRBV7-2
CASRGGPDTQYF
TGTGCCAGCAGGGGAGGGCCAGATACGCAGTATTTT
>NA|TRBJ1-5|13|NA|TRBV4-1
CASSQDRVQPQHF
TGCGCCAGCAGCCAAGATCGCGTCCAGCCCCAGCATTTT
>NA|TRBJ2-1|15|few|TRBV25-1
CASSALGLDDNEQFF
TGTGCCAGCAGTGCTTTGGGGCTGGACGACAATGAGCAGTTCTTC
>NA|TRBJ1-1|16|NA|TRBV15
CATSLRRLQGYTEAFF
TGTGCCACCAGCCTTCGACGCCTACAGGGATACACTGAAGCTTTCTTT
>TRBD1|TRBJ2-1|13|few|TRBV6-6
CASSWRQGDEQFF
TGTGCCAGCAGTTGGCGACAGGGAGATGAGCAGTTCTTC
>NA|TRBJ1-2|12|NA|TRBV30
CAWSVGGLGYTF
TGTGCCTGGAGTGTTGGGGGACTGGGCTACACCTTC
>NA|TRBJ1-2|15|NA|TRBV4-1
CASSPLFGESYGYTF
TGCGCCAGCAGCCCGTTGTTTGGGGAGTCCTATGGCTACACCTTC
>TRBD2|TRBJ2-1|15|NA|TRBV9
CASSIRLAGGNEQFF
TGTGCCAGCAGCATACGACTAGCGGGGGGCAATGAGCAGTTCTTC
>NA|TRBJ2-1|14|few|TRBV30
CAWSALSGYNEQFF
TGTGCCTGGAGTGCCCTTAGCGGTTACAATGAGCAGTTCTTC
>TRBD2|TRBJ2-7|15|NA|TRBV14
CASSAISGDSDEQYF
TGTGCCAGCAGCGCCATTAGCGGGGATTCGGACGAGCAGTACTTC
>TRBD2|TRBJ2-7|15|NA|TRBV9
CASSHETSGNYEQYF
TGTGCCAGCAGCCACGAGACTAGCGGGAACTACGAGCAGTACTTC
>NA|TRBJ1-2|11|NA|TRBV5-6
CASSLSYGYTF
TGTGCCAGCAGCTTGTCGTATGGCTACACCTTC
>TRBD1|TRBJ1-5|14|few|TRBV6-1
CASIQGANNQPQHF
TGTGCCAGCATCCAGGGGGCCAACAATCAGCCCCAGCATTTT
>TRBD2|TRBJ2-1|15|few|TRBV9
CASSVRGEPYNEQFF
TGTGCCAGCAGCGTGCGGGGGGAACCCTACAATGAGCAGTTCTTC
>TRBD1|TRBJ2-7|14|NA|TRBV5-1
CASSGVGQGTQQYF
TGCGCCAGCAGCGGCGTGGGACAGGGAACGCAGCAGTACTTC
>NA|TRBJ2-2|15|NA|TRBV7-8
CASSDNRENTGELFF
TGTGCCAGCAGCGATAACAGGGAGAACACCGGGGAGCTGTTTTTT
>NA|TRBJ1-2|14|NA|TRBV5-1
CASSLAGRGDGYTF
TGCGCCAGCAGCTTGGCCGGCAGGGGCGATGGCTACACCTTC
>NA|TRBJ1-3|16|few|TRBV6-5
CASSYSGRYSGNTIYF
TGTGCCAGCAGTTACTCGGGGAGGTACTCTGGAAACACCATATATTTT
>TRBD2|TRBJ2-7|16|few|TRBV28
CASSSPSGRDSYEQYF
TGTGCCAGCAGTTCCCCTAGCGGGAGAGACTCCTACGAGCAGTACTTC
>NA|TRBJ1-3|12|NA|TRBV30
CAWSNTRNTIYF
TGTGCCTGGAGTAACACCAGAAACACCATATATTTT
>TRBD2|TRBJ2-5|16|NA|TRBV7-6
CASSPLPAGGRETQYF
TGTGCCAGCAGCCCCCTCCCCGCGGGAGGTAGGGAGACCCAGTACTTC
>NA|TRBJ1-5|13|NA|TRBV30
CAWGQRGNQPQHF
TGTGCCTGGGGACAGAGAGGCAATCAGCCCCAGCATTTT
>NA|TRBJ1-1|14|NA|TRBV5-1
CASSLYGGNTEAFF
TGCGCCAGCAGTTTGTACGGAGGGAACACTGAAGCTTTCTTT
>NA|TRBJ1-2|12|few|TRBV6-5
CASGYRDYGYTF
TGTGCCAGCGGCTACAGGGACTATGGCTACACCTTC
>NA|TRBJ2-3|15|NA|TRBV7-9
CASSSGEVSTDTQYF
TGTGCCAGCAGCTCGGGGGAGGTTAGCACAGATACGCAGTATTTT
>NA|TRBJ2-3|11|few|TRBV5-1
CASTPGDTQYF
TGCGCCAGCACCCCAGGAGATACGCAGTATTTT